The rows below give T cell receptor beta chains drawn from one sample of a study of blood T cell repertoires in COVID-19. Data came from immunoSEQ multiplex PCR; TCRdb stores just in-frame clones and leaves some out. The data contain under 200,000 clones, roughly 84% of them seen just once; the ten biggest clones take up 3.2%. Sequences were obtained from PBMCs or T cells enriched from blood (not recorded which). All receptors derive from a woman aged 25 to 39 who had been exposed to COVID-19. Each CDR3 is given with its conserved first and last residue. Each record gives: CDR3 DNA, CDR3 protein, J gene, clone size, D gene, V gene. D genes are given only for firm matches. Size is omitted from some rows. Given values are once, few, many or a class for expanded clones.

cdr3_nt: TGTGCCAGCAGCTTATACAGGCAGGGGGCCACGAACACTGAAGCTTTCTTT
cdr3_aa: CASSLYRQGATNTEAFF
j_call: TRBJ1-1
clone_size: .
d_call: TRBD1
v_call: TRBV7-2

cdr3_nt: TGTGCCAGTAGTATACGGGGGGAAAAACTGTTTTTT
cdr3_aa: CASSIRGEKLFF
j_call: TRBJ1-4
clone_size: once
d_call: .
v_call: TRBV19

cdr3_nt: TGTGCCACCAGCAGAGATCAGGGGGCTTGGCAGCCCCAGCATTTT
cdr3_aa: CATSRDQGAWQPQHF
j_call: TRBJ1-5
clone_size: .
d_call: TRBD1
v_call: TRBV15

cdr3_nt: TGTGCCAGCAGTTACAATTGGCAGGGAGAGCAGTTCTTC
cdr3_aa: CASSYNWQGEQFF
j_call: TRBJ2-1
clone_size: .
d_call: .
v_call: TRBV6-2/TRBV6-3

cdr3_nt: TGTGCTAGTGGCTCTACGGGGGGTTCACCCCTCCACTTT
cdr3_aa: CASGSTGGSPLHF
j_call: TRBJ1-6
clone_size: few
d_call: .
v_call: TRBV12-5

cdr3_nt: TGTGCCAGCAGCGTAGAGCCCAGCGGATTCTCTGGGGCCAACGTCCTGACTTTC
cdr3_aa: CASSVEPSGFSGANVLTF
j_call: TRBJ2-6
clone_size: .
d_call: .
v_call: TRBV9

cdr3_nt: TGTGCCAGCACCGGGACAGGGGCCCCGAACACTGAAGCTTTCTTT
cdr3_aa: CASTGTGAPNTEAFF
j_call: TRBJ1-1
clone_size: .
d_call: TRBD1
v_call: TRBV9

cdr3_nt: TGTGCCAGCAGCCGCATGGACAGGGTGGGGAGTCAGCCCCAGCATTTT
cdr3_aa: CASSRMDRVGSQPQHF
j_call: TRBJ1-5
clone_size: .
d_call: TRBD1
v_call: TRBV7-2

cdr3_nt: TGCAGTGCTAGTGAACAGGGAAAGAACACTGAAGCTTTCTTT
cdr3_aa: CSASEQGKNTEAFF
j_call: TRBJ1-1
clone_size: .
d_call: .
v_call: TRBV20-1

cdr3_nt: TGTGCCGCGGCCCCACAATACGAGCAGTACTTC
cdr3_aa: CAAAPQYEQYF
j_call: TRBJ2-7
clone_size: .
d_call: .
v_call: TRBV30

cdr3_nt: TGTGCCAGCTCACCTTCAGGGGACTATGGCTACACCTTC
cdr3_aa: CASSPSGDYGYTF
j_call: TRBJ1-2
clone_size: .
d_call: .
v_call: TRBV18

cdr3_nt: TGCGCCAGCAGCCAGGCGCCGGCATGGGGCGAAGACACCTTC
cdr3_aa: CASSQAPAWGEDTF
j_call: TRBJ1-2
clone_size: .
d_call: .
v_call: TRBV4-1

cdr3_nt: TGCGCCAGCAGTCAGGGTGACAGGGGGCGTTTGAACACTGAAGCTTTCTTT
cdr3_aa: CASSQGDRGRLNTEAFF
j_call: TRBJ1-1
clone_size: .
d_call: TRBD1
v_call: TRBV23-1

cdr3_nt: TGTGCCAGCTCACCTCTTGTAGCGGGGGGTGAGCAGTTCTTC
cdr3_aa: CASSPLVAGGEQFF
j_call: TRBJ2-1
clone_size: .
d_call: TRBD2
v_call: TRBV18

cdr3_nt: TGTGCCAGTAGTATAGCTGGTGCGGGACAGGGTATTGTAAAGACCCAGTACTTC
cdr3_aa: CASSIAGAGQGIVKTQYF
j_call: TRBJ2-5
clone_size: .
d_call: TRBD1
v_call: TRBV19

cdr3_nt: TGTGCCACCAGCAGACAGTTTACACAGGGGGCTGGCGAGCAGTACTTC
cdr3_aa: CATSRQFTQGAGEQYF
j_call: TRBJ2-7
clone_size: .
d_call: TRBD1
v_call: TRBV15

cdr3_nt: TGCGCCAGCAGCTTCAGAGGCTATGGCTACACCTTC
cdr3_aa: CASSFRGYGYTF
j_call: TRBJ1-2
clone_size: .
d_call: .
v_call: TRBV5-1

cdr3_nt: TGTGCCAGCAGTTTCGGGGGCACAGATACGCAGTATTTT
cdr3_aa: CASSFGGTDTQYF
j_call: TRBJ2-3
clone_size: .
d_call: .
v_call: TRBV12-3/TRBV12-4

cdr3_nt: TGTGCCAGCAGTGCGCAGGGCCCGGGAGGAGCTTTCTTT
cdr3_aa: CASSAQGPGGAFF
j_call: TRBJ1-1
clone_size: .
d_call: .
v_call: TRBV6-4

cdr3_nt: TGTGCCAGCAGCCCAGCTCGGGACAGGGGAGCCGAGACCCAGTACTTC
cdr3_aa: CASSPARDRGAETQYF
j_call: TRBJ2-5
clone_size: .
d_call: TRBD1
v_call: TRBV5-4

cdr3_nt: TGCGCCAGCAGCTTGGACAGGGCCAGTTCACCCCTCCACTTT
cdr3_aa: CASSLDRASSPLHF
j_call: TRBJ1-6
clone_size: .
d_call: .
v_call: TRBV5-1

cdr3_nt: TGCGCCAGCAGCCAATCCCCGGGACAGGATCAGCCCCAGCATTTT
cdr3_aa: CASSQSPGQDQPQHF
j_call: TRBJ1-5
clone_size: .
d_call: TRBD1
v_call: TRBV4-1

cdr3_nt: TGTGCCAGTAGTCCTCTGCCGCCCGTAAGAGTCCCTAACTATGGCTACACCTTC
cdr3_aa: CASSPLPPVRVPNYGYTF
j_call: TRBJ1-2
clone_size: .
d_call: .
v_call: TRBV19

cdr3_nt: TGTGCCAGTAGCAATCAAGGGAGCTCCTACGAGCAGTACTTC
cdr3_aa: CASSNQGSSYEQYF
j_call: TRBJ2-7
clone_size: once
d_call: .
v_call: TRBV19

cdr3_nt: TGTGCCAGCAGCTACGACTCGAACACTGAAGCTTTCTTT
cdr3_aa: CASSYDSNTEAFF
j_call: TRBJ1-1
clone_size: .
d_call: .
v_call: TRBV6-4

cdr3_nt: TGTGCCACCACAAAGGGGACAGCCGAAAATGAAAAACTGTTTTTT
cdr3_aa: CATTKGTAENEKLFF
j_call: TRBJ1-4
clone_size: .
d_call: TRBD1
v_call: TRBV15